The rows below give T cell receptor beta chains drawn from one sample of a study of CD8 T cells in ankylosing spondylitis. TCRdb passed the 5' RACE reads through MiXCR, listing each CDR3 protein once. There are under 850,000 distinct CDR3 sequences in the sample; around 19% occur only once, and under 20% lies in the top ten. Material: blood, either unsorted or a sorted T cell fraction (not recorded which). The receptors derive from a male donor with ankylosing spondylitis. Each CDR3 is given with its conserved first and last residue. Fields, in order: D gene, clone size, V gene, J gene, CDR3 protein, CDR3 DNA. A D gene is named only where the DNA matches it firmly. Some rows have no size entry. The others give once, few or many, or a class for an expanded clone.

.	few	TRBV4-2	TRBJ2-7	CASSSDAATYEQYF	TGTGCCAGCAGCTCCGACGCCGCTACCTACGAGCAGTACTTC
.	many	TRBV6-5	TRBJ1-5	CASSYGDSNQPQHF	TGTGCCAGCAGTTACGGCGACAGCAATCAGCCCCAGCATTTT
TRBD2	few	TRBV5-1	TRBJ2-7	CASSPSGGSEQYF	TGCGCCAGCAGCCCTAGCGGGGGCAGTGAGCAGTACTTC
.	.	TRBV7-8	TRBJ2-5	CASSLAGAPTQYF	TGTGCCAGCAGCTTAGCCGGAGCGCCTACCCAGTACTTC
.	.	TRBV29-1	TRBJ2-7	CSVASRGRADEQYF	TGCAGCGTGGCGTCAAGGGGCAGGGCGGACGAGCAGTACTTC
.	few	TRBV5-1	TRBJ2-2	CASSLADSGADTGELFF	TGCGCCAGCAGCTTGGCAGATTCAGGGGCCGACACCGGGGAGCTGTTTTTT
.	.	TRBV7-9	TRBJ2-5	CASSLWPASETQYF	TGTGCCAGCAGCTTATGGCCAGCGTCAGAGACCCAGTACTTC
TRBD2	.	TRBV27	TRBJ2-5	CASSSPQRGGVAETQYF	TGTGCCAGCAGTTCACCCCAGCGGGGGGGGGTCGCAGAGACCCAGTACTTC
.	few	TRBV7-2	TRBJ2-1	CASSTPPMDEQFF	TGTGCCAGCAGCACCCCCCCAATGGATGAGCAGTTCTTC
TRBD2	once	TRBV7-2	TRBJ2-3	CASSLAPIAGGATDTQYF	TGTGCCAGCAGCTTGGCCCCTATAGCGGGGGGGGCCACAGATACGCAGTATTTT
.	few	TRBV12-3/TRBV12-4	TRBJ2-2	CASSLGLGGPGELFF	TGTGCCAGCAGTTTGGGCCTCGGGGGGCCCGGGGAGCTGTTTTTT
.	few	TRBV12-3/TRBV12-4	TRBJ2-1	CASSLGGGRGGLNEQFF	TGTGCCAGCAGTTTAGGGGGGGGCAGGGGAGGTCTCAATGAGCAGTTCTTC
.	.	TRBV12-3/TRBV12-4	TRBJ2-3	CASSFEGGRLDRSDTQYF	TGTGCCAGCAGTTTCGAGGGGGGGCGATTGGATCGGTCGGATACGCAGTATTTT
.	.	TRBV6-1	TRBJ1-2	CASNLKEGYGYTF	TGTGCCAGCAATCTAAAGGAGGGCTATGGCTACACCTTC